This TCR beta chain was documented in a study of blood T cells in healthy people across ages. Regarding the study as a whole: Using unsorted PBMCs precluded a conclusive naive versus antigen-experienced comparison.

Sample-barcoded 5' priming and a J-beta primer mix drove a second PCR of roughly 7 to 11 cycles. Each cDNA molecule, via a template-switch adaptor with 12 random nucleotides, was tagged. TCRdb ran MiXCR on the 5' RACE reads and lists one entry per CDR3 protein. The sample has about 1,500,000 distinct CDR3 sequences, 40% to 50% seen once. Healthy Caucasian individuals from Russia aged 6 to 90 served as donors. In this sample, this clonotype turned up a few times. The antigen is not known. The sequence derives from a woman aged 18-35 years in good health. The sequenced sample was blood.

CDR3 DNA: TGTGCCAGCAGTCCCTCCCATGGGATCTACGAGCAGTACTTC. Residues: CASSPSHGIYEQYF. The V gene is TRBV6-5, the J gene TRBJ2-7; unclear D gene. The V and J ends lost 5 bases and 3 bases respectively, with 14 bases between them. Germline V CDR1 and CDR2: MNHEY, SVGAGI. CDR3 length: 14 residues.